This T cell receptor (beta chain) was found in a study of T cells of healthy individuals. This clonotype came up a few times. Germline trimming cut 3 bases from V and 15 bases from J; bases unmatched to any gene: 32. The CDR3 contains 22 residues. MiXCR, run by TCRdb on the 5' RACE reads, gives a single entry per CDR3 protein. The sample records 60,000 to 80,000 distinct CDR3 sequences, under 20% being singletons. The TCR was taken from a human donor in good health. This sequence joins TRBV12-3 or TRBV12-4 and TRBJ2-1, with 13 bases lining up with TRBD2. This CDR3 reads CASSLVRRGLAGPHSLVTQLFF. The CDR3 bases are TGTGCCAGCAGTTTGGTCCGTCGGGGACTAGCGGGACCACATTCGCTGGTTACTCAATTGTTCTTC.